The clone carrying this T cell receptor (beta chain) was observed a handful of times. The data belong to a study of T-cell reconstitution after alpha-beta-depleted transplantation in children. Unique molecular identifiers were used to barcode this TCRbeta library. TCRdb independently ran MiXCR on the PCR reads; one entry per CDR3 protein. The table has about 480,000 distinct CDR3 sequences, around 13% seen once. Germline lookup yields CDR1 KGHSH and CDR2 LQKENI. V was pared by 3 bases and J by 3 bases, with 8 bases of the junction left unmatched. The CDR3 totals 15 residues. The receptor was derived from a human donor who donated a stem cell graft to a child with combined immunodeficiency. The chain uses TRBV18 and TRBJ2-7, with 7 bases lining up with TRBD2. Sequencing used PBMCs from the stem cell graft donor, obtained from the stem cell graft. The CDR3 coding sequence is TGTGCCAGCTCACCGCAGACTAGCCTTAGCTACGAGCAGTACTTC. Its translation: CASSPQTSLSYEQYF.